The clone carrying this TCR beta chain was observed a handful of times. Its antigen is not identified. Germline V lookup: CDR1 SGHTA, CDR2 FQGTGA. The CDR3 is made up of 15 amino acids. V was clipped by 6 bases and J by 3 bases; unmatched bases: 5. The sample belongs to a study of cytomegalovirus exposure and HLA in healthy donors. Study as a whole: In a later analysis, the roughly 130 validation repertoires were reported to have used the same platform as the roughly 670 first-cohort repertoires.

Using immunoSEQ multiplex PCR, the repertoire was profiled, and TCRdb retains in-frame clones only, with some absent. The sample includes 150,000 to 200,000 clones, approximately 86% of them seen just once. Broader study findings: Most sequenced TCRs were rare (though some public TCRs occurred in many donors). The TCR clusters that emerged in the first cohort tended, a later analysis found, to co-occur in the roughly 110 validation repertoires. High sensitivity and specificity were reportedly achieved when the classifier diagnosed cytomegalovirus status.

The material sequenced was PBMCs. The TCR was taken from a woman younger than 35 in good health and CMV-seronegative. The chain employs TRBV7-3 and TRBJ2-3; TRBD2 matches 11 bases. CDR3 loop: CASSPSGRPTDTQYF. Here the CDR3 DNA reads TGTGCCAGCAGTCCTAGCGGGAGGCCGACAGATACGCAGTATTTT.